The entry below gives a single TCR beta chain sequence along with its context. As yet, its antigen is unknown. Within Nashville, Tennessee resided all donors, each a Caucasian adult. The germline V and J ends were trimmed by 3 bases and 5 bases, with 13 bases remaining between them. The germline gives CDR1 MNHNS, CDR2 SASEGT. The CDR3 is 15 amino acids. The record originates from a study of shared clonotypes between healthy human individuals. Study observations and caveats: In general, naive subsets displayed greater estimated richness than memory subsets did.

Assay: immunoSEQ multiplex PCR; the TCRdb copy retains only in-frame clones and omits some. The table shows approximately 1.5 million clones, with around 98.5% occurring only once. This chain links TRBV6-1 with TRBJ2-2; weak D call: TRBD2 (6 bases). Sequenced: naive CD4+ T cells sorted from blood. Subset here: CD45RA+ positively selected. This receptor was identified in a man aged 25 to 40 in good health. The CDR3 spells CASSDPGGYTGELFF. The DNA for the CDR3 is TGTGCCAGCAGTGATCCCGGGGGATATACCGGGGAGCTGTTTTTT.